The present T cell receptor (beta chain) was sequenced within a study of low-dose radiotherapy and immunotherapy resistance in tumors. Priming of first-strand cDNA relied on TRAV- and TRBV-specific primers (covering alpha and beta chains). TCRs were amplified for roughly 20 PCR cycles with a constant-region primer and V-primer adapter. In TCRdb, the reads were re-called with MiXCR into one record per CDR3 protein. The profile shows some 16,000 distinct CDR3 sequences, around three quarters of them singletons. J gave up 1 base and V 8 bases, and 7 bases lay outside the gene matches. Germline-derived CDR1 and CDR2 are MNHNY and SVGAGI (reference sequence). The CDR3 sequence is 15 residues long.

The source of this sequence is a human donor with advanced metastatic prostate, ovarian, gallbladder or colorectal cancer (not recorded which). This table probably holds off-target reads from a library built for another chain. The chain is built from TRBV6-6 and TRBJ2-2, with TRBD2 matching over 7 bases. CDR3 residues: CASSPGGGNTGELFF. In nucleotides, the CDR3 is TGTGCCAGCTCCCCGGGAGGAGGGAACACCGGGGAGCTGTTTTTT.